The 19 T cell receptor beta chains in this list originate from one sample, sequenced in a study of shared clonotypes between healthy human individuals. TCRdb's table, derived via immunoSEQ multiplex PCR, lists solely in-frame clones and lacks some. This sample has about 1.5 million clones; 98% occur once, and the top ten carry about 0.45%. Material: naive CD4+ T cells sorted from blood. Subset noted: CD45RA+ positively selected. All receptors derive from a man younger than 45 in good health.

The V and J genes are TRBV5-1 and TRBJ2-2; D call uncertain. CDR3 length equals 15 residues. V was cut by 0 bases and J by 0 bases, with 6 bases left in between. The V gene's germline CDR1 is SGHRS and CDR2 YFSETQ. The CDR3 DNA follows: TGCGCCAGCAGCTTGGTGAAAACGAACACCGGGGAGCTGTTTTTT. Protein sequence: CASSLVKTNTGELFF.

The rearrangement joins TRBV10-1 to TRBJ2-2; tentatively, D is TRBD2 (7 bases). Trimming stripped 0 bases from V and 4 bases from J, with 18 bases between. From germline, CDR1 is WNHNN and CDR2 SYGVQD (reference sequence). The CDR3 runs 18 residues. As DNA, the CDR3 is TGCGCCAGCAGTGAGTCTGGGCGGGGGCGGATCGGCACCGGGGAGCTGTTTTTT. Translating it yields CASSESGRGRIGTGELFF.

The CDR3 protein is CASRDGSGSSSYNEQFF. CDR3 coding DNA: TGTGCCAGCAGGGACGGAAGCGGGTCCAGCTCCTACAATGAGCAGTTCTTC. The chain carries TRBV5-4 and TRBJ2-1, with D maybe TRBD2 (6 bases). V lost 5 bases and J 0 bases, leaving 18 bases between the germline ends. This CDR3 is 17 amino acids long. From germline, CDR1 is SGHNT and CDR2 YYREEE (reference sequence).

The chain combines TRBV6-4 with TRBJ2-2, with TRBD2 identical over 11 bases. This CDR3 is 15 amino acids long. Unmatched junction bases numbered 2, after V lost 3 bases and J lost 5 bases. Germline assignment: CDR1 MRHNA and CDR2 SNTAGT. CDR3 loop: CASSERTSGTGELFF. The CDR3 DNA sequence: TGTGCCAGCAGTGAAAGGACTAGCGGGACCGGGGAGCTGTTTTTT.

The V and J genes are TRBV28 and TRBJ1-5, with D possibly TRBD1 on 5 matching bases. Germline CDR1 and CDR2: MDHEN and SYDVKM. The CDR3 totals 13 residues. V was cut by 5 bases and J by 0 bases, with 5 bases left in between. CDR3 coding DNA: TGTGCCAGCAGTACAGGTAGCAATCAGCCCCAGCATTTT. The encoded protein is CASSTGSNQPQHF. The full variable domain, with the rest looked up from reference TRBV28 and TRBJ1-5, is DVKVTQSSRYLVKRTGEKVFLECVQDMDHENMFWYRQDPGLGLRLIYFSYDVKMKEKGDIPEGYSVSREKKERFSLILESASTNQTSMYLCASSTGSNQPQHFGDGTRLSIL.

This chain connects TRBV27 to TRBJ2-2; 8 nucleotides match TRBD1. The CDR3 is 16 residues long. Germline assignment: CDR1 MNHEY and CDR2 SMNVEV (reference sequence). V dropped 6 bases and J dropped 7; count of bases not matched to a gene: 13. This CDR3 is CASRITGGWGGGELFF. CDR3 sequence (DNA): TGTGCCAGCAGAATAACAGGGGGTTGGGGTGGCGGGGAGCTGTTTTTT.

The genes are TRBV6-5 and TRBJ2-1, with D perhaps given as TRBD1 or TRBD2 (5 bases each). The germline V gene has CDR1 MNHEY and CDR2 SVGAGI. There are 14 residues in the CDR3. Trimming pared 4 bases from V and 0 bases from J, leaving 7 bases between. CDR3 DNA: TGTGCCAGCAGTTCCGGGACCTCCTACAATGAGCAGTTCTTC. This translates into CASSSGTSYNEQFF.

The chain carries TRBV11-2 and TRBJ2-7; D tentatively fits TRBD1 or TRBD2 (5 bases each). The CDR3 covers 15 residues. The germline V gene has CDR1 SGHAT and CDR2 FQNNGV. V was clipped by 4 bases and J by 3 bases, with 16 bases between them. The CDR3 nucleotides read TGTGCCAGCAGCTCAATAAGGGACGCTCACTACGAGCAGTACTTC. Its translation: CASSSIRDAHYEQYF.

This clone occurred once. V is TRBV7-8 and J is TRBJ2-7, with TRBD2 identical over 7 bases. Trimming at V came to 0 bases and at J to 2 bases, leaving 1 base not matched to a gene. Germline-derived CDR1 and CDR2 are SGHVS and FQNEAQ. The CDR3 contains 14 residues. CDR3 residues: CASSLAGGTYEQYF. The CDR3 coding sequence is TGTGCCAGCAGCTTAGCGGGGGGGACCTACGAGCAGTACTTC.

The CDR3 DNA reads TGCAGTGCCCGCGGTGACGAGCAGTACTTC. Amino acid sequence: CSARGDEQYF. This chain connects TRBV20-1 to TRBJ2-7; D is undetermined. The length of the CDR3 is 10 residues. The V gene lost 6 bases and the J gene lost 5 bases, with 8 bases spanning the gap. Per the germline V gene, CDR1 is DFQATT and CDR2 is SNEGSKA (reference sequence).

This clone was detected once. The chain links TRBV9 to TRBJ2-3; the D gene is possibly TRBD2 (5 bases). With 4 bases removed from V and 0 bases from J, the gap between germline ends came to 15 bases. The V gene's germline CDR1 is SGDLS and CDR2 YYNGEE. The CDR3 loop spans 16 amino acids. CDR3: CASSPFGEPSTDTQYF. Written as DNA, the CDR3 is TGTGCCAGCAGCCCTTTCGGGGAACCTAGCACAGATACGCAGTATTTT.

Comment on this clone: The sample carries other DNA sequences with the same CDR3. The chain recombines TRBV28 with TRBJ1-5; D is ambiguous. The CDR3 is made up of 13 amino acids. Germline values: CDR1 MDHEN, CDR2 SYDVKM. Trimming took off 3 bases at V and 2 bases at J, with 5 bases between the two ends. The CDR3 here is CASSLIGNQPQHF. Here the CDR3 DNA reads TGTGCCAGCAGTTTGATCGGCAATCAGCCCCAGCATTTT.

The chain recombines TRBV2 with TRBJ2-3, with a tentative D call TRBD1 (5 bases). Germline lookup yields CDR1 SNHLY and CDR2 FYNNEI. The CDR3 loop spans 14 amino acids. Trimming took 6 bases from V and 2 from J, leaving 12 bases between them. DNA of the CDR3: TGTGCCAGCAGGACAGAACACTCCACAGATACGCAGTATTTT. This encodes CASRTEHSTDTQYF.

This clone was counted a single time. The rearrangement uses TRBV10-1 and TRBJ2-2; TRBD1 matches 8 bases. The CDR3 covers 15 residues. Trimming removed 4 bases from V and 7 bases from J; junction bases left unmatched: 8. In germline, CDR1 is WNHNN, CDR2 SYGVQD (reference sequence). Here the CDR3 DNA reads TGCGCCAGCAGTGCCGGACAGGGCAGTGTCGGGGAGCTGTTTTTT. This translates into CASSAGQGSVGELFF.

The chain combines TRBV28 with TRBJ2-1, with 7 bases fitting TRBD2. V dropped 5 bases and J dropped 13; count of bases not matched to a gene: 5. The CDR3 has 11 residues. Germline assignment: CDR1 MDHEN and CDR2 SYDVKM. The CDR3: CASSDLAAQFF. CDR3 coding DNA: TGTGCCAGCAGTGATCTAGCGGCCCAGTTCTTC.

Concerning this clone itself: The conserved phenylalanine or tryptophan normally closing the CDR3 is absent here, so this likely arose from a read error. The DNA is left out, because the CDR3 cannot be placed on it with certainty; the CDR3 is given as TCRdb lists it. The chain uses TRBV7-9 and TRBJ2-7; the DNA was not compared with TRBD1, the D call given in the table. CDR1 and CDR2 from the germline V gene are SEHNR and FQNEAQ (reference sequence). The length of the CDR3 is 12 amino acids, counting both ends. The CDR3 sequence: CASSLEGTGLLI.

CDR3 region: CASSLGTVRGRTSGSIKQFF. The DNA for the CDR3 is TGTGCCAGCAGCTTAGGTACGGTCAGGGGTAGGACTAGCGGTTCGATTAAGCAGTTCTTC. V usage is TRBV7-6 and J usage is TRBJ2-1; 10 nucleotides align to TRBD2. J gave up 11 bases and V 1 base, and 23 bases lay outside the gene matches. Germline V gives CDR1 SGHVS, CDR2 FNYEAQ. The CDR3 contains 20 residues.

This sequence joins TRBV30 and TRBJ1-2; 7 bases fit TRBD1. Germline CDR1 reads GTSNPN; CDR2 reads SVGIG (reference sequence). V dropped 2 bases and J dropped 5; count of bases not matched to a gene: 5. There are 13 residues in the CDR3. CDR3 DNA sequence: TGTGCCTGGAGTCCCAGGGGGGATTATGGCTACACCTTC. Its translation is CAWSPRGDYGYTF.

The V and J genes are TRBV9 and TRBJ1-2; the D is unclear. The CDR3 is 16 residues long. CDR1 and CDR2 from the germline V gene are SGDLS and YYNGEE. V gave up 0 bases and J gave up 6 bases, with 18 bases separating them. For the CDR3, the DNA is TGTGCCAGCAGCGTAGGTCTCGGGGTTTTTCAGGATGGCTACACCTTC. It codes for CASSVGLGVFQDGYTF.